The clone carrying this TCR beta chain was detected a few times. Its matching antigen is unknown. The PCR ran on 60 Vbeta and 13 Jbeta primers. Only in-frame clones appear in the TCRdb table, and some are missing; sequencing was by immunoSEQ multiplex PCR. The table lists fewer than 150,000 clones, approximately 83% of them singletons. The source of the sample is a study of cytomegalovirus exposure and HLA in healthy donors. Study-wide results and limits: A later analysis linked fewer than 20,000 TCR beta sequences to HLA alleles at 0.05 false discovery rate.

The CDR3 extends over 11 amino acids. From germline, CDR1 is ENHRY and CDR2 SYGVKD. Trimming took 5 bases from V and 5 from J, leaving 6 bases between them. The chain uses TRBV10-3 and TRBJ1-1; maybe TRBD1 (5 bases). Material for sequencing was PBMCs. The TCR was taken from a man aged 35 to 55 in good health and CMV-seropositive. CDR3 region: CAISRGTEAFF. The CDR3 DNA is TGTGCCATCAGTCGGGGGACTGAAGCTTTCTTT.